These T cell receptor beta chains were read from a single sample in a study of Graves' ophthalmopathy and Graves' hyperthyroidism. TCRdb re-called the multiplex PCR reads with MiXCR, one entry per CDR3 protein. Among about 210,000 distinct CDR3 sequences listed, approximately 28% were seen once. Sequencing was carried out using peripheral blood. The receptors originated from a man aged 50 to 59 with Graves' ophthalmopathy. CDR3s include the opening cysteine and the closing phenylalanine or tryptophan. D genes are given only for firm matches. Only part of the rows carry a size: once, few, many, or a class if the clone is expanded.

V gene: TRBV6-2/TRBV6-3; J gene: TRBJ2-7; D gene: -; clone size: many; CDR3 protein: CASSELRGREQYF; CDR3 DNA: TGTGCCAGCAGTGAGCTAAGGGGTCGGGAGCAGTACTTC
V gene: TRBV28; J gene: TRBJ2-2; D gene: -; clone size: -; CDR3 protein: CASRRRALIGELFF; CDR3 DNA: TGTGCCAGCAGAAGAAGGGCGCTGATCGGGGAGCTGTTTTTT
V gene: TRBV5-4; J gene: TRBJ1-1; D gene: TRBD1; clone size: many; CDR3 protein: CASSWGTGEHTEAFF; CDR3 DNA: TGTGCCAGCAGCTGGGGGACAGGGGAACACACTGAAGCTTTCTTT
V gene: TRBV20-1; J gene: TRBJ2-2; D gene: TRBD2; clone size: many; CDR3 protein: CSASLLAGTGELFF; CDR3 DNA: TGCAGTGCTAGTCTCCTAGCGGGAACCGGGGAGCTGTTTTTT
V gene: TRBV27; J gene: TRBJ1-6; D gene: TRBD1; clone size: -; CDR3 protein: CASSEGTGRSPLHF; CDR3 DNA: TGTGCCAGCAGCGAGGGGACAGGGAGATCACCCCTCCACTTT
V gene: TRBV24-1; J gene: TRBJ1-1; D gene: -; clone size: many; CDR3 protein: CATSDSGTADTEAFF; CDR3 DNA: TGTGCCACCAGTGATTCCGGGACGGCGGACACTGAAGCTTTCTTT
V gene: TRBV7-9; J gene: TRBJ2-5; D gene: TRBD2; clone size: many; CDR3 protein: CASSSVPGLAGGVQETQYF; CDR3 DNA: TGTGCCAGCAGCTCCGTCCCGGGACTAGCGGGAGGGGTCCAAGAGACCCAGTACTTC
V gene: TRBV6-1; J gene: TRBJ2-2; D gene: TRBD2; clone size: many; CDR3 protein: CASSEKGLAGAGELFF; CDR3 DNA: TGTGCCAGCAGTGAAAAGGGACTAGCGGGAGCCGGGGAGCTGTTTTTT
V gene: TRBV6-5; J gene: TRBJ2-7; D gene: TRBD1; clone size: many; CDR3 protein: CASSYDRGPLYEQYF; CDR3 DNA: TGTGCCAGCAGTTACGACAGGGGCCCTCTATACGAGCAGTACTTC
V gene: TRBV19; J gene: TRBJ1-6; D gene: -; clone size: many; CDR3 protein: CASSRKSADSPLHF; CDR3 DNA: TGTGCCAGTAGTAGGAAGTCCGCAGATTCACCCCTCCACTTT
V gene: TRBV6-2/TRBV6-3; J gene: TRBJ2-7; D gene: -; clone size: -; CDR3 protein: CASSAWTRLEQYF; CDR3 DNA: TGTGCCAGCAGTGCTTGGACTCGTCTCGAGCAGTACTTC
V gene: TRBV6-2/TRBV6-3; J gene: TRBJ2-5; D gene: TRBD2; clone size: once; CDR3 protein: CASSSGLAGDLETQYF; CDR3 DNA: TGTGCCAGCAGTTCCGGACTAGCGGGAGATCTGGAGACCCAGTACTTC
V gene: TRBV27; J gene: TRBJ1-5; D gene: -; clone size: many; CDR3 protein: CASSRGGEEGQPQHF; CDR3 DNA: TGTGCCAGCAGTAGAGGGGGGGAGGAGGGTCAGCCCCAGCATTTT
V gene: TRBV6-4; J gene: TRBJ1-5; D gene: -; clone size: -; CDR3 protein: CATSDSREPLLNSNQPQHF; CDR3 DNA: TGTGCCACCAGTGATTCCAGGGAACCGCTCCTGAATAGCAATCAGCCCCAGCATTTT
V gene: TRBV10-3; J gene: TRBJ1-5; D gene: -; clone size: many; CDR3 protein: CAISEQGGNQPQHF; CDR3 DNA: TGTGCCATCAGTGAGCAGGGAGGCAATCAGCCCCAGCATTTT
V gene: TRBV6-2/TRBV6-3; J gene: TRBJ2-2; D gene: TRBD1; clone size: -; CDR3 protein: CASKQGGTGELFF; CDR3 DNA: TGTGCCAGCAAACAGGGGGGCACCGGGGAGCTGTTTTTT
V gene: TRBV12-3/TRBV12-4; J gene: TRBJ1-1; D gene: -; clone size: -; CDR3 protein: CASSRQNMNTEAFF; CDR3 DNA: TGTGCCAGCAGTCGACAGAATATGAACACTGAAGCTTTCTTT
V gene: TRBV7-2; J gene: TRBJ1-1; D gene: -; clone size: -; CDR3 protein: CASSRDGASPQAFF; CDR3 DNA: TGTGCCAGCAGCCGCGATGGAGCCAGCCCACAGGCTTTCTTT
V gene: TRBV6-1; J gene: TRBJ2-7; D gene: -; clone size: -; CDR3 protein: CASSLTGLVYEQYF; CDR3 DNA: TGTGCCAGCAGCCTAACAGGGTTGGTCTACGAGCAGTACTTC
V gene: TRBV11-2; J gene: TRBJ1-3; D gene: -; clone size: many; CDR3 protein: CASSLVGGRSSGNTIYF; CDR3 DNA: TGTGCCAGCAGCTTAGTGGGAGGCCGCAGCTCTGGAAACACCATATATTTT
V gene: TRBV10-3; J gene: TRBJ2-5; D gene: -; clone size: once; CDR3 protein: CAISEGGAEETQYF; CDR3 DNA: TGTGCCATCAGTGAAGGGGGGGCGGAAGAGACCCAGTACTTC
V gene: TRBV7-8; J gene: TRBJ2-7; D gene: -; clone size: many; CDR3 protein: CASSSPYEQYF; CDR3 DNA: TGTGCCAGCAGCTCACCCTACGAGCAGTACTTC
V gene: TRBV6-4; J gene: TRBJ1-1; D gene: TRBD1; clone size: many; CDR3 protein: CASTLGTGGSELTEAFF; CDR3 DNA: TGTGCCAGCACCCTCGGGACAGGCGGGTCGGAGTTGACTGAAGCTTTCTTT
V gene: TRBV6-5; J gene: TRBJ2-5; D gene: TRBD2; clone size: many; CDR3 protein: CASSYPGGETQYF; CDR3 DNA: TGTGCCAGCAGTTACCCGGGGGGAGAGACCCAGTACTTC
V gene: TRBV10-3; J gene: TRBJ2-7; D gene: -; clone size: -; CDR3 protein: CAISTIQVEQYF; CDR3 DNA: TGTGCCATCAGTACTATACAGGTCGAGCAGTACTTC
V gene: TRBV6-1; J gene: TRBJ2-7; D gene: -; clone size: many; CDR3 protein: CASRVEESSYEQYF; CDR3 DNA: TGTGCCAGCAGAGTTGAGGAGAGCTCCTACGAGCAGTACTTC
V gene: TRBV7-3; J gene: TRBJ2-5; D gene: -; clone size: once; CDR3 protein: CASSGGGLPPMETQYF; CDR3 DNA: TGTGCCAGCAGTGGTGGTGGATTGCCCCCCATGGAGACCCAGTACTTC
V gene: TRBV6-4; J gene: TRBJ2-2; D gene: TRBD2; clone size: many; CDR3 protein: CASSVSARGSINTGELFF; CDR3 DNA: TGTGCCAGCAGTGTCTCAGCCCGCGGGAGTATCAACACCGGGGAGCTGTTTTTT
V gene: TRBV5-5; J gene: TRBJ2-7; D gene: -; clone size: many; CDR3 protein: CASSLSANYEQYF; CDR3 DNA: TGTGCCAGCAGCTTGTCGGCCAATTACGAGCAGTACTTC
V gene: TRBV4-3; J gene: TRBJ2-4; D gene: TRBD1; clone size: many; CDR3 protein: CASSHQGAGNIQYF; CDR3 DNA: TGCGCCAGCAGCCACCAGGGGGCTGGAAACATTCAGTACTTC
V gene: TRBV12-3/TRBV12-4; J gene: TRBJ1-1; D gene: -; clone size: -; CDR3 protein: CASSLERGSTEAFF; CDR3 DNA: TGTGCCAGCAGTTTGGAGCGGGGCAGCACTGAAGCTTTCTTT
V gene: TRBV7-9; J gene: TRBJ1-5; D gene: -; clone size: many; CDR3 protein: CASSFPNQPQHF; CDR3 DNA: TGTGCCAGCAGCTTCCCCAATCAGCCCCAGCATTTT
V gene: TRBV6-1; J gene: TRBJ1-1; D gene: -; clone size: many; CDR3 protein: CASSEQDELNTEAFF; CDR3 DNA: TGTGCCAGCAGTGAACAGGACGAGTTGAACACTGAAGCTTTCTTT